Here is one T cell receptor (beta chain) with its context. This clone was detected a few times. This receptor's antigen is unknown. Per-base qualities were not stored, and no clone one base away is much larger. Counted from cysteine to phenylalanine, this CDR3 has 15 amino acids. This entry keeps only the CDR3 DNA: 45 bases, framed from base 1. V is reduced by 0 bases and J by 1 base, leaving a spacing of 7 bases between them. For CDR1 and CDR2, the germline V gene lists MNHEY and SVGAGI. These data originate in a study of cytomegalovirus exposure and HLA in healthy donors (dated by TCRdb to between 2016 and 2019). Looking at the study overall: In an earlier analysis of approximately 640 of the donors, roughly 300 Gb of sequence data and roughly 100 million unique TCR beta sequences from some 170 million T cells were reported. An early release that covered fewer than 800 HLA-typed donors contained around 330 gigabases of sequencing data and 85 million to 100 million unique TCR sequences. The genetic ancestry cluster associated with self-reported Caucasian donors included around 76% of the roughly 400 genotyped donors. The study aimed to test whether signatures of past pathogen exposure could be identified by cataloging public T cell receptors. The study used immunosequencing to profile the T cell repertoires of approximately 650 subjects and linked those repertoires to cytomegalovirus serostatus. Along with the approximately 700-subject first cohort, a separate validation cohort of over a hundred different subjects was used. High-throughput TCR immunosequencing, statistical association of individual TCRs with disease status, and machine learning were combined to predict cytomegalovirus infection status. A later analysis re-analyzed previously published TCR beta repertoires from 650 to 800 donors and added high-resolution HLA genotyping to study TCR occurrence patterns. In the later analysis, no new phenotypic data were used to find candidate immune exposures; instead, reliance was placed on TCR beta sequences and their occurrence across donors. In an earlier analysis of 587 of the donors, high-throughput TCR beta sequencing was used to judge whether each TCR beta V gene segment behaved as functional or pseudogenic. Donor age, sex, ethnicity and CMV serostatus were compiled alongside the repertoire data. A later genetic analysis used genome-wide SNP genotypes for about three fifths of the 666 donors, treating that subset as a discovery cohort. All discovery cohort repertoires had been generated on a single sequencing platform. HLA typing covered class I and class II loci at four-digit resolution. The number of donors typed differed by locus, with about 629-630 for A, B, C, DRB1 and DQB1, roughly 550 for DQA1, under 610 for DPA1, and approximately 470 for DPB1. Four to six DR-DQ haplotypes were handled as single units for association and clustering because linkage in the cohort was strong. Across some 400 genotyped donors of the cohort, an average of about 240,000 unique TCR beta nucleotide sequences per donor were sequenced, and roughly 18% of those sequences were non-productive.

The cohort consisted of fewer than 700 healthy bone marrow donors. All cohort members were sampled while nominally healthy, although unrecorded immune exposures were likely present. The donor was CMV seronegative and was included in the group of a few hundred seronegative cohort members. Every donor gave a peripheral blood sample, and the peripheral blood mononuclear cells from that sample were used for TCR beta sequencing. The Qiagen DNeasy Blood Extraction Kit was used to extract genomic DNA from the blood cell samples. Libraries came from the immunoSEQ multiplex PCR assay. The multiplex PCR relied on a mix of 60 forward primers for TCR Vbeta segments and 13 reverse primers for TCR Jbeta segments. A multiplex PCR assay on genomic DNA amplified the CDR3 region of rearranged TCR beta genes. On the Illumina HiSeq System, the amplified TCR beta libraries were sequenced as 87-base-pair reads. From the authors' description of their analysis: Across the 640 or so repertoires, a later analysis counted roughly 84 million unique TCR beta chains, roughly 11 million of which were shared by at least two donors. Raw reads were error-corrected and collapsed into unique sequences with a nearest-neighbor algorithm that merged closely related sequences to remove PCR and sequencing errors. CDR3 sequences were aligned to IMGT reference sequences to assign V, D and J gene segments. Each retained sequence needed at least a six-nucleotide match to both a V gene segment and a J gene segment. A rearrangement was called productive if the CDR3 had no stop codons and remained in frame with V and J, and every other rearrangement was called non-productive. Following IMGT convention, CDR3 was defined as the stretch from the second conserved V-encoded cysteine up to the conserved J-encoded phenylalanine. The earlier analysis of roughly 590 of the donors excluded sequences that lacked an unambiguous match to a single V gene segment. In an earlier analysis of approximately 590 of the donors, a V segment was called functional when productive rearrangements were above 56.7%, and segregating when the standard deviation between donors exceeded 5%. A statistical classification framework was built for diagnosing cytomegalovirus status from the catalog of TCR beta chain sequences. A later analysis assigned V and J genes by comparing TCR nucleotide sequences with IMGT/GENE-DB human TR gene sequences. The TCRdist pipeline was used in a later analysis to assign CDR3 sequences and most-parsimonious VDJ recombination scenarios. In a later analysis, every TCR beta chain was defined by the combination of its CDR3 amino acid sequence and its V-gene family, and reads without a unique V-gene family were dropped. As a way to deal with suspected cross-contamination and a sequencing artifact, a later analysis dropped nearly 600 nucleotide sequences that were highly shared and had low generation probability. In a later analysis, a clonal expansion index was calculated for each public chain from normalized within-repertoire ranks of inferred template counts. Generation probabilities in a later analysis came from a VDJ recombination model fitted to out-of-frame rearrangements, and those results were checked against IGoR. A later analysis scored TCR-TCR, TCR-HLA and TCR-CMV co-occurrence with hypergeometric tests, applying a repertoire-size bias correction to TCR pairs. To estimate false discovery rates, a later analysis permuted the HLA or CMV assignments 20 times. In a later analysis, co-occurring TCRs were grouped using DBSCAN, and TCRdist sequence similarity was added for clustering within HLA-allele-positive subsets. Repertoires with fewer than 30,000 or more than 120,000 public chains, plus five repertoires with anomalous nucleotide sharing, were excluded from co-occurrence clustering. TCRdb took over this immuneACCESS table, retaining in-frame rearrangements with V and J assigned. Such tables are incomplete; in checked studies, under half of the missing clones stem from an unresolved V gene, and the remainder is unexplained. V, J and clone size were drawn from that table, and D and trimming were deduced from the DNA. This sample holds some 150,000 clones; more than 8% were observed only once. The ten largest clones add up to 1.8% of the sample.

Overall study results and their limits: In a later analysis, HLA-associated TCR beta chains showed more clonal expansion and lower generation probabilities than non-associated chains that were equally common. According to a later analysis, parvovirus B19, influenza, CMV and Epstein-Barr virus appeared linked to several top co-occurrence clusters. In this cohort, only TCR beta chains were sequenced, and detectable features were limited by the absence of alpha or paired-chain data. In a later analysis, 16,951 TCR beta sequences were associated with specific HLA alleles at a false discovery rate of 0.05. Some IMGT-functional V segments, including TRBV6-2 and TRBV6-3, could not be distinguished by the 87-base-pair reads and were therefore excluded. Because some donors lacked HLA typing at each locus, the association tests relied only on the typed subset. Assigning TCR associations to individual alleles was difficult when HLA alleles, especially DR and DQ, strongly co-occurred. In an earlier analysis of 500 to 650 of the donors, most TCR beta V segments appeared in productive rearrangements about 87% or about 30% of the time, broadly matching IMGT annotations. The authors suggested that the approach could potentially be extended to other disease states and immunological phenotypes. Because counts were too low, about 18 rarely observed V segments, including chromosome 9 orphons, were left out of the earlier analysis of approximately 580 of the donors. For the cohort, immune exposure information was limited to CMV serostatus. In a later analysis, TCR association rates were found to vary across HLA loci, with the most associated TCRs seen for DRB1 alleles and the fewest for HLA-C alleles. Compared with the approximately 670-donor mean, donors in an Asian-associated ancestry cluster had fewer N-insertions in productive TCRs, according to a later genetic analysis. A later analysis found that most CMV-associated TCR beta chains appeared HLA-restricted, with HLA associations seemingly driven largely by CMV exposure. Three of the identified cytomegalovirus-associated TCR beta chains were confirmed in vitro to be specific for cytomegalovirus antigens. In a later genetic analysis, a missense DCLRE1C variant was associated with V-gene and J-gene trimming of TCR beta chains, and the association was replicated in an independent cohort. Cytomegalovirus status was reported to be diagnosed by the classifier with high specificity and sensitivity in both the original and validation cohorts. A further reported finding was that TCR beta sequences accurately predicted the HLA-A and HLA-B alleles for most subjects in the first cohort. The sequencing pipeline was judged likely to have produced a cluster of highly shared sequence variants as a technical artifact. The study gave a list of about 160 TCR beta chains associated with cytomegalovirus. Presence/absence analyses assumed roughly uniform sequencing depth across donors, an assumption that may not hold. Correlated functional status among segregating V segments might reflect linkage disequilibrium, but an unknown experimental factor could not be ruled out. Most TCR sequences were seen in very few donors, while some public TCRs were found in many individuals.

The sample was PBMCs. Recombination linked TRBV6-5 to TRBJ1-5, and perhaps TRBD1 as D gene, on 5 matching bases. The TCR sequence derives from a man aged 50 or older in good health and CMV-seronegative. CDR3 region: CASSYSRGSNQPQHF. At the DNA level, the sequence is TGTGCCAGCAGTTACTCGCGGGGGAGCAATCAGCCCCAGCATTTT.